The 28 T cell receptor beta chains below come from one sample, sequenced in a study of PD-L1 blockade in urothelial cancer. This sample's time point: pretreatment peripheral blood. Profiled with immunoSEQ multiplex PCR; TCRdb holds only in-frame clones, not every one. In the table there are some 50,000 clones, around 90% of which are singletons. Here the sequenced sample was PBMCs, taken around atezolizumab (anti-PD-L1) treatment. The source is a woman aged 60-75 years with urothelial cancer.

The chain uses TRBV4-2 and TRBJ1-6; D is unresolved. Germline V gene lookup returns CDR1 LGHNA and CDR2 YNFKEQ. Trimming pared 1 base from V and 5 bases from J, leaving 9 bases between. This CDR3 is 15 amino acids long. CDR3 protein: CASSQAPGDNSPLHF. CDR3 sequence (DNA): TGTGCCAGCAGCCAAGCCCCCGGGGATAATTCACCCCTCCACTTT.

The rearrangement joins TRBV19 to TRBJ2-2, with D possibly matching TRBD2 (5 bases). Germline V gene lookup returns CDR1 LNHDA and CDR2 SQIVND (reference sequence). This CDR3 has 13 residues. V lost 5 bases and J lost 6, with 10 bases in between. This CDR3 reads CASSLGEPGELFF. CDR3 bases: TGTGCCAGTAGTTTGGGAGAACCCGGGGAGCTGTTTTTT.

J is TRBJ2-3 and V is TRBV27, with 7 bases lining up with TRBD2. J gave up 3 bases and V 3 bases, and 3 bases lay outside the gene matches. The CDR3 is 14 amino acids. CDR1 MNHEY and CDR2 SMNVEV come from the germline V gene (reference sequence). CDR3 DNA sequence: TGTGCCAGCAGTTTGGCGGGAGAGACAGATACGCAGTATTTT. Encoded protein: CASSLAGETDTQYF.

The J gene is TRBJ2-2, the V gene TRBV7-6; a possible D gene is TRBD2 (6 bases). The germline gives CDR1 SGHVS, CDR2 FNYEAQ. Trimming cost V 1 base and J 0 bases, with 15 bases left between them. The CDR3 has 18 amino acids. The CDR3 spells CASSLVVPGGTNTGELFF. CDR3 DNA sequence: TGTGCCAGCAGCTTAGTTGTTCCGGGCGGGACGAACACCGGGGAGCTGTTTTTT. Complete variable domain (other parts from reference TRBV7-6 and TRBJ2-2): GAGVSQSPRYKVTKRGQDVALRCDPISGHVSLYWYRQALGQGPEFLTYFNYEAQQDKSGLPNDRFSAERPEGSISTLTIQRTEQRDSAMYRCASSLVVPGGTNTGELFFGEGSRLTVL.

The chain combines TRBV19 with TRBJ2-7; D remains unclear. V gave up 3 bases and J gave up 1 base, with 13 bases separating them. The CDR3 loop spans 15 amino acids. The V gene's germline CDR1 is LNHDA and CDR2 SQIVND (reference sequence). The CDR3 DNA follows: TGTGCCAGTAGTATCTTCTATAGTAGATCCTACGAGCAGTACTTC. Amino acids: CASSIFYSRSYEQYF.

CDR3 nucleotide sequence: TGTGCCAGTACTGGGACAGTTAACACCGGGGAGCTGTTTTTT. Its protein product is CASTGTVNTGELFF. The chain couples TRBV19 to TRBJ2-2; 7 nucleotides line up with TRBD1. Germline CDR1 LNHDA, CDR2 SQIVND (reference sequence). J gave up 2 bases and V 7 bases, and 4 bases lay outside the gene matches. CDR3 length: 14 amino acids.

The rearrangement links TRBV11-2 to TRBJ2-1; possibly TRBD2 for D (5 bases). Germline assignment: CDR1 SGHAT and CDR2 FQNNGV. V shed 5 bases and J shed 5 bases, with 16 bases lying between them. CDR3 length: 15 amino acids. This CDR3 reads CASSLLSGENNEQFF. In nucleotides, the CDR3 is TGTGCCAGCAGCCTTCTTTCCGGGGAAAACAATGAGCAGTTCTTC.

V usage is TRBV28 and J usage is TRBJ2-1; TRBD1 matches 9 bases. CDR1 MDHEN and CDR2 SYDVKM come from the germline V gene. V lost 4 bases and J lost 3; bases outside the gene matches: 4. CDR3 length: 15 residues. In DNA form, the CDR3 reads TGTGCCAGCAGTTCGGGACAGGGATTCTACAATGAGCAGTTCTTC. Protein: CASSSGQGFYNEQFF.

The chain is built from TRBV13 and TRBJ2-3, with 15 nucleotides matching TRBD2. The CDR3 covers 18 residues. Germline lookup yields CDR1 PRHDT and CDR2 FYEKMQ (reference sequence). V gave up 5 bases and J gave up 4 bases; unmatched junction bases: 10. CDR3 in DNA: TGTGCCAGCAGCGCGTCCGGGACTAGCGGGAGGCCCCCAGATACGCAGTATTTT. This gives the protein CASSASGTSGRPPDTQYF.

This sequence joins TRBV25-1 and TRBJ1-1; possible D gene TRBD1, 5 bases. V was cut by 5 bases and J by 3 bases, with 13 bases left in between. The CDR3 is made up of 14 amino acids. Per the germline V gene, CDR1 is MGHDK and CDR2 is SYGVNS. CDR3 residues: CASSNPQTDTEAFF. CDR3 in DNA: TGTGCCAGCAGTAACCCACAGACAGACACTGAAGCTTTCTTT.

The rearrangement joins TRBV15 to TRBJ1-6, with 7 bases lining up with TRBD1. With V trimmed by 0 bases and J by 8 bases, 1 base remained unmatched. This CDR3 region has 14 residues. Germline CDR1 is LNHNV and CDR2 is YYDKDF (reference sequence). The DNA for the CDR3 is TGTGCCACCAGCAGAGACAGGGGGGATTCACCCCTCCACTTT. This encodes CATSRDRGDSPLHF.

The chain combines TRBV10-1 with TRBJ2-1; a weak D match, TRBD2 (5 bases). V was shortened by 3 bases and J by 2 bases, with 11 bases between the two germline ends. The germline V gene encodes CDR1 WNHNN and CDR2 SYGVQD (reference sequence). The CDR3 sequence is 15 residues long. The CDR3 here is CASSDQRSTYNEQFF. The DNA for the CDR3 is TGCGCCAGCAGTGATCAGCGGTCTACCTACAATGAGCAGTTCTTC.

V and J are TRBV18 and TRBJ2-5, with 13 bases identical to TRBD2. V shed 0 bases, J shed 3 bases, and the junction held 13 bases outside the gene matches. Germline values: CDR1 KGHSH, CDR2 LQKENI. The CDR3 is 20 amino acids. This chain's CDR3 is CASSPPRLAGGPRVEETQYF. In DNA, the CDR3 is TGTGCCAGCTCACCACCCCGACTAGCGGGGGGCCCAAGAGTGGAAGAGACCCAGTACTTC.

The chain uses TRBV7-2 and TRBJ1-2; weak D call: TRBD1 (6 bases). The germline CDR1 and CDR2 sequences are SGHTA and FQGNSA. The CDR3 extends over 13 amino acids. Trimming took off 5 bases at V and 4 bases at J, with 11 bases between the two ends. CDR3 DNA sequence: TGTGCCAGCAGCCAAAGAGGGGGCTATGGCTACACCTTC. This codes for CASSQRGGYGYTF.

This clone was observed once. The chain is built from TRBV27 and TRBJ2-6; a possible D gene is TRBD2 (5 bases). From germline, CDR1 is MNHEY and CDR2 SMNVEV (reference sequence). This CDR3 has 15 amino acids. The V gene lost 3 bases and the J gene lost 2 bases, with 8 bases spanning the gap. The CDR3 sequence: CASSLWGAGANVLTF. Written as DNA, the CDR3 is TGTGCCAGCAGTTTGTGGGGAGCTGGGGCCAACGTCCTGACTTTC.

The chain employs TRBV6-6 and TRBJ2-7, with D perhaps TRBD2 (6 bases). Deletions cut 2 bases from V and 2 bases from J, with 10 bases between. CDR3 length equals 14 residues. Germline CDR1 reads MNHNY; CDR2 reads SVGAGI (reference sequence). CDR3 bases: TGTGCCAGCAGTTACCGCGGGATCCCCTACGAGCAGTACTTC. Translating gives CASSYRGIPYEQYF.

This clone showed up just a few times. The chain has TRBV19 and TRBJ1-1; perhaps TRBD1 as D (5 bases). V dropped 5 bases and J dropped 0 bases, with 13 bases sitting between them. CDR1 is LNHDA and CDR2 is SQIVND in the germline V gene (reference sequence). This CDR3 is 15 amino acids long. CDR3 DNA: TGTGCCAGTAGTTACCAGGGCAACCTGAACACTGAAGCTTTCTTT. Its translation: CASSYQGNLNTEAFF.

The V and J genes are TRBV6-5 and TRBJ2-1; D perhaps matches TRBD1 (5 bases). This CDR3 has 15 residues. Germline-derived CDR1 and CDR2 are MNHEY and SVGAGI. Trimming took off 3 bases at V and 7 bases at J, with 16 bases between the two ends. This CDR3 is CASSYKGRQQNEQFF. DNA for the CDR3: TGTGCCAGCAGTTATAAGGGGCGACAGCAAAATGAGCAGTTCTTC.

This rearrangement joins TRBV6-6 to TRBJ1-1; D is possibly TRBD1 (5 bases). This CDR3 has 14 amino acids. The ends were cut back, 6 bases at V and 0 bases at J, with 11 bases in the middle. Germline CDR1 MNHNY, CDR2 SVGAGI (reference sequence). The CDR3 nucleotides are TGTGCCAGCAGCCTGACAGATCTGAACACTGAAGCTTTCTTT. This sequence encodes CASSLTDLNTEAFF.

The V gene is TRBV6-1, the J gene TRBJ2-1, with D hard to call. Germline-derived CDR1 and CDR2 are MNHNS and SASEGT. CDR3 length equals 13 residues. The V gene lost 4 bases and the J gene lost 3 bases, with 7 bases spanning the gap. CDR3 sequence (DNA): TGTGCCAGCAGTGTGTGGAGCTACAATGAGCAGTTCTTC. It is translated as CASSVWSYNEQFF.

The CDR3 protein is CASQAGSQPQHF. The CDR3 coding sequence is TGTGCCAGCCAAGCAGGCAGTCAGCCCCAGCATTTT. This chain uses TRBV28 with TRBJ1-5; D uncertain. This CDR3 spans 12 amino acids. V was shortened by 8 bases and J by 6 bases, with 11 bases between the two germline ends. In germline, CDR1 is MDHEN, CDR2 SYDVKM.

The gene calls are TRBV10-3 and TRBJ2-1, with D perhaps TRBD2 (6 bases). Germline V gives CDR1 ENHRY, CDR2 SYGVKD. The CDR3 is made up of 15 amino acids. V lost 1 base to trimming and J lost 7 bases, with 14 bases between them. The CDR3 loop is CAISEFAGRQNEQFF. CDR3 sequence (DNA): TGTGCCATCAGTGAGTTCGCGGGACGTCAGAATGAGCAGTTCTTC.

J is TRBJ1-2 and V is TRBV19, with 8 bases aligning to TRBD1. The CDR3 spans 13 residues. The V gene end was trimmed by 1 base and the J gene end by 10 bases; junction bases not matched to a gene: 5. Germline loops: CDR1 LNHDA, CDR2 SQIVND (reference sequence). CDR3 nucleotides: TGTGCCAGTAGTATAGCAGGGGGCAGCTCCTACACCTTC. This translates into CASSIAGGSSYTF.

The chain joins TRBV29-1 to TRBJ2-2, with 9 bases that match TRBD1. The V gene's germline CDR1 is SQVTM and CDR2 ANQGSEA. The CDR3 runs to 16 residues. V was clipped by 4 bases and J by 1 base; unmatched bases: 7. Written as DNA, the CDR3 is TGCAGCGTTGCCTCCGGGACAGGGTTGAACACCGGGGAGCTGTTTTTT. Translated: CSVASGTGLNTGELFF.

This sequence joins TRBV14 and TRBJ2-2; 11 bases agree with TRBD2. V shed 3 bases, J shed 5 bases, and the junction held 5 bases outside the gene matches. Germline V gene lookup returns CDR1 SGHDN and CDR2 FVKESK. The CDR3 runs to 16 residues. CDR3 sequence (DNA): TGTGCCAGCAGCCAGATCGGGACTAGCGGTACCGGGGAGCTGTTTTTT. Protein: CASSQIGTSGTGELFF.

This sequence joins TRBV4-3 and TRBJ2-7, with 8 bases that match TRBD1. CDR3 length equals 16 residues. V lost 0 bases and J lost 3; bases outside the gene matches: 7. Germline loops: CDR1 LGHNA, CDR2 YSLEER. The chain's CDR3 is CASSQESQGAYYEQYF. For the CDR3, the DNA is TGCGCCAGCAGCCAAGAGTCTCAGGGGGCCTACTACGAGCAGTACTTC.

The V call is TRBV19, the J call TRBJ1-4; D gene unclear. The CDR3 is made up of 13 amino acids. The germline CDR1 and CDR2 sequences are LNHDA and SQIVND (reference sequence). V was pared by 1 base and J by 13 bases, with 13 bases between. The CDR3 protein is CASSIVGGARLFF. In DNA, the CDR3 is TGTGCCAGTAGTATAGTAGGCGGCGCAAGACTGTTTTTT.

This chain joins TRBV9 and TRBJ2-2; D remains unclear. The CDR3 is 14 residues long. Germline V gene data show CDR1 as SGDLS and CDR2 as YYNGEE. The V end was cut by 0 bases, the J end by 1 base, with 4 bases between. The DNA for the CDR3 is TGTGCCAGCAGCGTAGGACAGAACACCGGGGAGCTGTTTTTT. Amino acids: CASSVGQNTGELFF.